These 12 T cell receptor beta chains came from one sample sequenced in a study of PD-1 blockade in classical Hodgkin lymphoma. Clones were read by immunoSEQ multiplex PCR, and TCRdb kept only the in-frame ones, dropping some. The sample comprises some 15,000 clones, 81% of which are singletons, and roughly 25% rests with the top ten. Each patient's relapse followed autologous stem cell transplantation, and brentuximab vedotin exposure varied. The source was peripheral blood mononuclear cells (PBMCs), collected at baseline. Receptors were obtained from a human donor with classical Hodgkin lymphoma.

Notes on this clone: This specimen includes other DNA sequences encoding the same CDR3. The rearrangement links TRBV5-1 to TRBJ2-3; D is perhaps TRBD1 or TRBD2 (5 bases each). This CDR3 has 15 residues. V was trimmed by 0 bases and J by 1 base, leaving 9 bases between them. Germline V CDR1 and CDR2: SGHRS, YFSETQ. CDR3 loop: CASSLAGRRTDTQYF. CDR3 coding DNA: TGCGCCAGCAGCTTGGCGGGACGCCGCACAGATACGCAGTATTTT.

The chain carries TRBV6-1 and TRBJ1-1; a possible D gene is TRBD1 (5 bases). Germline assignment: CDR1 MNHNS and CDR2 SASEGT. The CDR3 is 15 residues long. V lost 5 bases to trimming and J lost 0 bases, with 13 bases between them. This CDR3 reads CASSIREGLNTEAFF. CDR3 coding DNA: TGTGCCAGCAGTATCAGGGAGGGACTGAACACTGAAGCTTTCTTT.

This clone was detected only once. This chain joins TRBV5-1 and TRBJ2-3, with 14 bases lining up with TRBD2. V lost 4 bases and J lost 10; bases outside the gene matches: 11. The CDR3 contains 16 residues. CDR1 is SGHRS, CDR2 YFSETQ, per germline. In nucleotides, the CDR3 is TGCGCCAGCAGCCCCGAGACTAGCGGGGGGGCCAGGCCGCAGTATTTT. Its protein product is CASSPETSGGARPQYF.

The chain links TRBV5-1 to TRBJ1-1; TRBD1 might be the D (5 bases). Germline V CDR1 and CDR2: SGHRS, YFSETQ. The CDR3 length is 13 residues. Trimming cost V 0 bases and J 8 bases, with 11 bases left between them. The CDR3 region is CASSLGSGGEAFF. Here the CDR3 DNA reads TGCGCCAGCAGCTTGGGATCGGGGGGAGAAGCTTTCTTT.

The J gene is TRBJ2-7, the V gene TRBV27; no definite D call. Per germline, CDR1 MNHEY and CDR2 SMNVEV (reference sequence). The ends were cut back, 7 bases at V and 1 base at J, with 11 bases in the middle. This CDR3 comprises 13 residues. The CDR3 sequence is CASMVLTSYEQYF. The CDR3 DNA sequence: TGTGCCAGCATGGTCTTAACTTCCTACGAGCAGTACTTC.

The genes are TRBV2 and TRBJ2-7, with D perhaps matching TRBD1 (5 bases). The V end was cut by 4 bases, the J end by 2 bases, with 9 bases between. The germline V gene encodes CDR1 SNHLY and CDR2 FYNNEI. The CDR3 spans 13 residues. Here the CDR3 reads CASSAGQAYEQYF. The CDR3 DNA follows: TGTGCCAGCAGTGCAGGGCAGGCCTACGAGCAGTACTTC. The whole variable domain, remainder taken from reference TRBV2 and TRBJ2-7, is EPEVTQTPSHQVTQMGQEVILRCVPISNHLYFYWYRQILGQKVEFLVSFYNNEISEKSEIFDDQFSVERPDGSNFTLKIRSTKLEDSAMYFCASSAGQAYEQYFGPGTRLTVT.

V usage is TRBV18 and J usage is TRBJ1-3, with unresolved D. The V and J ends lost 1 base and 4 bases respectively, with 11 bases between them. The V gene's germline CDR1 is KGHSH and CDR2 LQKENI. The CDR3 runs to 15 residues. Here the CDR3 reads CASSPLKDQGNTIYF. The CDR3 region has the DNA TGTGCCAGCTCACCACTGAAAGATCAAGGAAACACCATATATTTT.

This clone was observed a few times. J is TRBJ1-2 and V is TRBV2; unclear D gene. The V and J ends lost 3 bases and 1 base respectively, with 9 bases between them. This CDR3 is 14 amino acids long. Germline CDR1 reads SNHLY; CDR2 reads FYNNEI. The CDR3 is CASSEVTVNYGYTF. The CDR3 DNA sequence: TGTGCCAGCAGTGAGGTTACAGTTAACTATGGCTACACCTTC.

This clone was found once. The CDR3 protein is CASSSRPEGYGYTF. For the CDR3, the DNA is TGTGCCAGCAGTTCCCGGCCAGAAGGCTATGGCTACACCTTC. The V gene is TRBV6-5, the J gene TRBJ1-2; D is uncertain. V lost 4 bases to trimming and J lost 4 bases, with 13 bases between them. This CDR3 has 14 amino acids. Germline V lookup: CDR1 MNHEY, CDR2 SVGAGI.

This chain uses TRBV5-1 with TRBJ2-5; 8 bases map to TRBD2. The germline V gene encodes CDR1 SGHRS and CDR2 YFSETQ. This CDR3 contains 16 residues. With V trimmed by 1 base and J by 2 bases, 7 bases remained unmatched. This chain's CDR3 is CASSLNGGVVQETQYF. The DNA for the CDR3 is TGCGCCAGCAGCTTGAACGGGGGGGTCGTGCAAGAGACCCAGTACTTC.

In DNA form, the CDR3 reads TGTGCCAGCAGCACACGACTGGAGGGTATTGGGGATACGCAGTATTTT. Translating it yields CASSTRLEGIGDTQYF. The rearrangement uses TRBV5-6 and TRBJ2-3; D is possibly TRBD2 (6 bases). V gave up 4 bases and J gave up 6 bases, with 21 bases separating them. CDR3 length equals 16 residues. From germline, CDR1 is SGHDT and CDR2 YYEEEE.

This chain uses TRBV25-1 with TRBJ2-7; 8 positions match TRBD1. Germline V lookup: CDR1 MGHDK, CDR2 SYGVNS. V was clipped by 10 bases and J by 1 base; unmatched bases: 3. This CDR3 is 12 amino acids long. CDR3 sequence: CATGQASYEQYF. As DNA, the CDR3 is TGTGCCACGGGACAGGCATCCTACGAGCAGTACTTC.